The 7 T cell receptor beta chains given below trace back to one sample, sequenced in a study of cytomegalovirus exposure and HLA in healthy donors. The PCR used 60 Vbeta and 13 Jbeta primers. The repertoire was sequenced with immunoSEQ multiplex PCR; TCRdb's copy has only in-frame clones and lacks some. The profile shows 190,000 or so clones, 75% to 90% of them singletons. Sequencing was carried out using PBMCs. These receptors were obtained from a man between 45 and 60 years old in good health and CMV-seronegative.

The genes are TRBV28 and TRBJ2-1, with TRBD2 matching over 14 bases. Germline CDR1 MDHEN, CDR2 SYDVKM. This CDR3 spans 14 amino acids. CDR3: CVATSGGGANEQFF. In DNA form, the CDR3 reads TGTGTCGCGACTAGCGGGGGGGGAGCGAATGAGCAGTTCTTC. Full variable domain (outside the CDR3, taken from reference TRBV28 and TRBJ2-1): DVKVTQSSRYLVKRTGEKVFLECVQDMDHENMFWYRQDPGLGLRLIYFSYDVKMKEKGDIPEGYSVSREKKERFSLILESASTNQTSMYLCVATSGGGANEQFFGPGTRLTVL.

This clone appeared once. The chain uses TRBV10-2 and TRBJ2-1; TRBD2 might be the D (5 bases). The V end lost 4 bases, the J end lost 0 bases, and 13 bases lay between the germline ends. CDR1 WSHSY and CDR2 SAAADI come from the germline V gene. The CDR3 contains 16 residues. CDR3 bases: TGCGCCAGCAGTGGACTATTCGAGGTCTCCTACAATGAGCAGTTCTTC. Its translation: CASSGLFEVSYNEQFF.

This CDR3 is CASSTRDRGSNQPQHF. CDR3 sequence (DNA): TGTGCCAGTAGTACTCGCGACAGGGGGAGCAATCAGCCCCAGCATTTT. The V and J genes are TRBV19 and TRBJ1-5, with 9 bases fitting TRBD1. The germline CDR1 and CDR2 sequences are LNHDA and SQIVND (reference sequence). The ends lost 4 bases at V and 1 base at J; junction bases unmatched: 5. The length of the CDR3 is 16 residues.

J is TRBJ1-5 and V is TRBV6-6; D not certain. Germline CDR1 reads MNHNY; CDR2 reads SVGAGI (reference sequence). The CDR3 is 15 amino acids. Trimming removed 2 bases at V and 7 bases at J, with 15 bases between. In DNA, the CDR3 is TGTGCCAGCAGTTACACGGGCGTCGGGGAGCAGCCCCAGCATTTT. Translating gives CASSYTGVGEQPQHF.

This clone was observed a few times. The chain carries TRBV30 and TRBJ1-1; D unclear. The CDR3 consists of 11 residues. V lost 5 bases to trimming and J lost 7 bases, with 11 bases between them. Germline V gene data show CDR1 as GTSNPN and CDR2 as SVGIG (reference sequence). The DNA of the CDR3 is TGTGCCTGGGGTTGGCCACGTGAAGCTTTCTTT. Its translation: CAWGWPREAFF. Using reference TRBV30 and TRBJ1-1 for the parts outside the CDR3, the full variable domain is SQTIHQWPATLVQPVGSPLSLECTVEGTSNPNLYWYRQAAGRGLQLLFYSVGIGQISSEVPQNLSASRPQDRQFILSSKKLLLSDSGFYLCAWGWPREAFFGQGTRLTVV.

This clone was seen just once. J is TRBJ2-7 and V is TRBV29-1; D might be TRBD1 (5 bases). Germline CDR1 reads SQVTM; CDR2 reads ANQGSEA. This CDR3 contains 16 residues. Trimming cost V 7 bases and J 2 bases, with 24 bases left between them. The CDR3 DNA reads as TGCAGCGCTAAAAGATTGACAGCCAAGGGAACCTACGAGCAGTACTTC. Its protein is CSAKRLTAKGTYEQYF.

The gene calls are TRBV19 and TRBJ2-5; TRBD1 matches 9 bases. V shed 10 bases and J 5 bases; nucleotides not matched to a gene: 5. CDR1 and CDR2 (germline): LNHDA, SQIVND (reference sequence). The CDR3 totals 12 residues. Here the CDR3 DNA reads TGTGCCACCGGGGACAGGGTCGAGACCCAGTACTTC. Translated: CATGDRVETQYF.